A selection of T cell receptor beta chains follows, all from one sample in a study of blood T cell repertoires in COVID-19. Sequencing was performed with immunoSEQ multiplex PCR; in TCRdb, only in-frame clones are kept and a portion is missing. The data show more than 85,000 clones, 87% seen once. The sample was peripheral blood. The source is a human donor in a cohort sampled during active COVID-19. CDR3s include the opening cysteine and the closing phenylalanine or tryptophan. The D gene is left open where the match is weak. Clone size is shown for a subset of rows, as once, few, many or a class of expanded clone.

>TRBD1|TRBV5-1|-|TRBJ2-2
TGCGCCAGCGGGACAGGGAACACCGGGGAGCTGTTTTTT
CASGTGNTGELFF
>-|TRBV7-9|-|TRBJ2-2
TGTGCCAGCAGCAAACTTAGTTCAGGGACCGGGGAGCTGTTTTTT
CASSKLSSGTGELFF
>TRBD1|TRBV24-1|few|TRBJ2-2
TGTGCCACCAGTGACCGGGGACAGGGGGAAACCGGGGAGCTGTTTTTT
CATSDRGQGETGELFF
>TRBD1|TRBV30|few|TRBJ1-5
TGTGCCTGGAGCTGGACAGGGAGGGGCGGCAATCAGCCCCAGCATTTT
CAWSWTGRGGNQPQHF
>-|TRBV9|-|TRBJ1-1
TGTGCCAGCAGCTTCAGGGGCCGGGGGGCAGCTTTCTTT
CASSFRGRGAAFF
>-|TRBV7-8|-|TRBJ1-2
TGTGCCAGCAGCTCGATGAGTAACTATGGCTACACCTTC
CASSSMSNYGYTF
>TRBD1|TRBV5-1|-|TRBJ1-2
TGCGCCAGCAGCGGGGCCACAGGGGATTATGGCTACACCTTC
CASSGATGDYGYTF
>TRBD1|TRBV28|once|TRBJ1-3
TGTGCCAGCGGAACAGGGGTAACTGGAAACACCATATATTTT
CASGTGVTGNTIYF
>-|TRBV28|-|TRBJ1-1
TGTGCCAGCAGCTATCCTGCACGGGGCACTGAAGCTTTCTTT
CASSYPARGTEAFF
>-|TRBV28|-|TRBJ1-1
TGTGCCAGCAGCCTCAGGGTACCCACTGAAGCTTTCTTT
CASSLRVPTEAFF
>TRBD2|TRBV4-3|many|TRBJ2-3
TGCGCCAGCAGCCAACAAGACCGCGGGGGACCTAGCACAGATACGCAGTATTTT
CASSQQDRGGPSTDTQYF
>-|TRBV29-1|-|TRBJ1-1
TGCAGCGCTTCGGGGGGAAAGGCTGAAGCTTTCTTT
CSASGGKAEAFF
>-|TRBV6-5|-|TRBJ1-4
TGTGCCAGCAAACGCTCCGGGGCTAATGAAAAACTGTTTTTT
CASKRSGANEKLFF
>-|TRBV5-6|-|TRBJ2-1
TGTGCCAGCAGCGACGAGCGACTAACCACCTACAATGAGCAGTTCTTC
CASSDERLTTYNEQFF
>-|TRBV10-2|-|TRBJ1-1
TGCGCCAGCAGGGCAGGGGCTGTGAACACTGAAGCTTTCTTT
CASRAGAVNTEAFF
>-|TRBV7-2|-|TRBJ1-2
TGTGCCAGCAGCTTTCAAAACTATGGCTACACCTTC
CASSFQNYGYTF
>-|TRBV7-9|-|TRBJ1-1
TGTGCCAGCAGCGTGGGGGGTGAAGCTTTCTTT
CASSVGGEAFF
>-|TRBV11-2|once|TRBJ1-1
TGTGCCAGCAGCAAAACAGGGACGCTCATGTATAAAGCTTTCTTT
CASSKTGTLMYKAFF
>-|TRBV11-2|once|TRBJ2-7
TGTGCCAGCAGCCCCGTGACAGCCTACGAGCAGTACTTC
CASSPVTAYEQYF
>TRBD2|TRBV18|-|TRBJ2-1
TGTGCCAGCTCACCACCGACTGGGGGAGGGCCCAACAATGAGCAGTTCTTC
CASSPPTGGGPNNEQFF
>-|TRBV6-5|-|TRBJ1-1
TGTGCCAGCAGGGGACGGGGGGCTGAAGCTTTCTTT
CASRGRGAEAFF
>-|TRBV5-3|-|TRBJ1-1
TGTGCCAGAAGCTTCAGGGTATCTGAAGCTTTCTTT
CARSFRVSEAFF
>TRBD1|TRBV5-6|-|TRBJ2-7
TGTGCCAGCAGCTCAATACAGGGGATTATGAAGCAGCAGTACTTC
CASSSIQGIMKQQYF
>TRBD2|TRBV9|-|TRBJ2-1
TGTGCCAGCAGCGTAGGCCTAGCGGGGAGCTCCTACAATGAGCAGTTCTTC
CASSVGLAGSSYNEQFF
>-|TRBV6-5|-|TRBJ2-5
TGTGCCAGCAGTAGTTCGTCGGCTAGCTGGGAGACCCAGTACTTC
CASSSSSASWETQYF
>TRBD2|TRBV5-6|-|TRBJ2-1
TGTGCCAGCAGCTTGGGCCCTGGCGGGCGCGGGAGGGGGAATGAGCAGTTCTTC
CASSLGPGGRGRGNEQFF
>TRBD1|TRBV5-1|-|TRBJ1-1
TGCGCCAGCCACGCAAATCCTGACAGGGTGGGAACTGAAGCTTTCTTT
CASHANPDRVGTEAFF
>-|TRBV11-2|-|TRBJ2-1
TGTGCCAGCAGCTCTCCAAAGGGGCCCACCTACAATGAGCAGTTCTTC
CASSSPKGPTYNEQFF
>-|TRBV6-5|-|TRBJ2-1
TGTGCCAGCAGAAGGGGCAATGAGCAGTTCTTC
CASRRGNEQFF
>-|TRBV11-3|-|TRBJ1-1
TGTGCCAGCAGCCTAGGCGGGGGCCGAAGCACTGAAGCTTTCTTT
CASSLGGGRSTEAFF
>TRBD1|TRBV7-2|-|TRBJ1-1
TGTGCCAGCAGCCCTTCCCCCCTGGACAGGGCGAACACTGAAGCTTTCTTT
CASSPSPLDRANTEAFF
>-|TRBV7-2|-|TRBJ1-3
TGTGCCAGCAGCTGGAGGGGGGGGGAGTACTCTGGAAACACCATATATTTT
CASSWRGGEYSGNTIYF
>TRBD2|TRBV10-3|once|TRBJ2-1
TGTGCCATCAGTGCAGCGGGAGCTCGAAATGAGCAGTTCTTC
CAISAAGARNEQFF
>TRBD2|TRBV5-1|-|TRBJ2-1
TGCGCCAGCAGCAGAGGCCGGGCGGGAGCGGATGAGCAGTTCTTC
CASSRGRAGADEQFF
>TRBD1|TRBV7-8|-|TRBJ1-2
TGTGCCAGCAGCCTATTTACGGGACAGGGGGTCTCAAATGGCTACACCTTC
CASSLFTGQGVSNGYTF
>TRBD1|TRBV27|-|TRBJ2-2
TGTGCCAGCAGTTTCCGAGGACAGGGGCGATCGAACACCGGGGAGCTGTTTTTT
CASSFRGQGRSNTGELFF
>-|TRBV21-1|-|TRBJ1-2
TGTGCCAGCAGCAAAGCAGGGGACAGGCATTATGGCTACACCTTC
CASSKAGDRHYGYTF
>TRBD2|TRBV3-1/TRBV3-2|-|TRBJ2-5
TGTGCCAGCAGCACCGGGGGGGCCCAAGAGACCCAGTACTTC
CASSTGGAQETQYF
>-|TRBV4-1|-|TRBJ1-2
TGCGCCAGCAGCCAAGAGTCCAGGGCCCTCTATGGCTACACCTTC
CASSQESRALYGYTF
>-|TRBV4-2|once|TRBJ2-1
TGTGCCAGCAGCCAAGCCTCAGGCACAATAGCGGTAGAGCAGTTCTTC
CASSQASGTIAVEQFF
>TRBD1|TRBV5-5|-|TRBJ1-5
TGTGCCAGCAGCTTACAGGGGGGAAGCAATCAGCCCCAGCATTTT
CASSLQGGSNQPQHF
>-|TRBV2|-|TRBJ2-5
TGTGCCAGCAGTCAACAAGAGACCCAGTACTTC
CASSQQETQYF
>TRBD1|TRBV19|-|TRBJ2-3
TGTGCCACCAAGGAGGACAGGGGAACGGATACGCAGTATTTT
CATKEDRGTDTQYF
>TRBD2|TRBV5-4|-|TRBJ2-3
TGTGCCAGCAGCCTAGCGGGGGGAAGCACAGATACGCAGTATTTT
CASSLAGGSTDTQYF
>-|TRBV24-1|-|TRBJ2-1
TGTGCCACCAGTGATGGGGACAAACACAATGAGCAGTTCTTC
CATSDGDKHNEQFF
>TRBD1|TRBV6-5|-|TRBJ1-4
TGTGCCAGCGCACAGGGGGCCATTAATGAAAAACTGTTTTTT
CASAQGAINEKLFF
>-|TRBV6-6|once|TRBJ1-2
TGTGCCAGCAGGGCACAGGTAAATAATGGCTACACCTTC
CASRAQVNNGYTF
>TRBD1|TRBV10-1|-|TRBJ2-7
TGCGCCAGCAGCACAGGGACAGGGGGCCCCTACGAGCAGTACTTC
CASSTGTGGPYEQYF
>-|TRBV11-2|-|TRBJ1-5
TGTGCCAGCAGCTTAGAATCCCACCGGAATCAGCCCCAGCATTTT
CASSLESHRNQPQHF
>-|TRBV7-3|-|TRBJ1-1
TGTGCCAGCAGCTTGGGGGCGGCGAACACTGAAGCTTTCTTT
CASSLGAANTEAFF
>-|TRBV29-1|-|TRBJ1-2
TGCAGCGTTGGTGACAGTAACTATGGCTACACCTTC
CSVGDSNYGYTF
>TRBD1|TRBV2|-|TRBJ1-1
TGTGCCAGCAGTGGGGGCAGGGGGACCCCGGCGGAAGCTTTCTTT
CASSGGRGTPAEAFF
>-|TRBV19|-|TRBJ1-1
TGTGCCAGCTCGGGGAGGACGTCAATGAACACTGAAGCTTTCTTT
CASSGRTSMNTEAFF
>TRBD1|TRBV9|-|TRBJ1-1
TGTGCCAGCAGCTTCCGACAGGGAACTGAAGCTTTCTTT
CASSFRQGTEAFF
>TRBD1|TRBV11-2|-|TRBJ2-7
TGTGCCAGCAGCTTAGAAGGGGGCAATATGGTCTACGAGCAGTACTTC
CASSLEGGNMVYEQYF
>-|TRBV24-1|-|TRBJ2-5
TGTGCCACCAGTGACAGGACAGCCCAAGAGACCCAGTACTTC
CATSDRTAQETQYF